This T cell receptor beta chain stems from a study of T cell changes during pregnancy in multiple sclerosis. Data came from immunoSEQ multiplex PCR; TCRdb stores just in-frame clones and leaves some out. Of approximately 70,000 clones in the sample, around 94% are singletons; the top ten hold 0.12% to 0.15%. Germline V gene data show CDR1 as MNHEY and CDR2 as SVGAGI. V was cut by 4 bases and J by 4 bases, with 14 bases left in between. The CDR3 sequence is 15 residues long. This chain links TRBV6-5 with TRBJ2-1; D is undetermined. Sample: CD4+ T cells from peripheral blood mononuclear cells, taken after pregnancy. This clonotype was sampled from a female donor with multiple sclerosis, enrolled in a pregnancy study. The CDR3 region is CASSLFFRSYNEQFF. The CDR3 nucleotides are TGTGCCAGCAGTTTGTTTTTTCGGAGTTACAATGAGCAGTTCTTC.